This entry is about one T cell receptor beta chain. Its antigen is unknown. The CDR3 length is 17 residues. The germline CDR1 and CDR2 sequences are GTSNPN and SVGIG (reference sequence). The junction had 16 bases not matched to a gene; V was cut back by 3 bases and J by 10 bases. This entry is derived from a study of blood T cells in healthy people across ages. Study findings and constraints: In older individuals, TCR beta diversity per million T cells was lower, falling roughly linearly with age.

A sample-barcoded 5' primer and a J-beta primer mix were used in a second PCR of roughly 7 to 12 cycles. Each CDR3 protein is one row after TCRdb ran MiXCR on the 5' RACE reads. The sample lists over a million distinct CDR3 sequences, under 55% seen once, with more than 4% in the top ten. Source material: blood. The genes are TRBV30 and TRBJ2-1; 12 bases map to TRBD2. The sequence derives from a woman between 18 and 29 years old in good health. CDR3 protein: CAWSLTSGGPAGGEQFF. The CDR3, as DNA: TGTGCCTGGAGCCTGACTAGCGGGGGCCCTGCGGGTGGCGAGCAGTTCTTC.